The next 30 T cell receptor delta chains were all read from a single sample in a study of Vδ1+ human thymocytes. Study-wide findings and caveats: In the thymus, TRG and TRD repertoires looked highly polyclonal with Gaussian CDR3 lengths.

The template was reverse-transcribed extracted RNA. CDR3 amplicons came from multiplex PCR with pooled V-gene forward and constant-region reverse primers. TCRdb re-called clones from the multiplex PCR reads using CATT. This table holds just under 55,000 delta-chain clones, about a sixth found once. These TCRs are of unknown antigen specificity. Sample: Vdelta1+ gamma-delta thymocytes from the thymus. As to subset: FACS-sorted CD3+ TCRalphabeta- TCRVdelta1+ TCRVdelta2- thymocytes. Receptors originate from a boy under two years old who had congenital heart surgery.

The V and J genes are TRDV1 and TRDJ1; TRDD3 matches at 7 bases. The ends lost 4 bases at V and 7 bases at J; junction bases unmatched: 21. The CDR3 has 18 amino acids. The germline gives CDR1 TSWWSYY, CDR2 QGS. CDR3 nucleotide sequence: TGTGCTCTTGGGGGAGATGTGAATTCCTGGGTGGGGATAGCTAAACTCATCTTT. Its translation is CALGGDVNSWVGIAKLIF.

This clone has a handful of counts. The chain is built from TRDV1 and TRDJ1; no clear D. The germline V gene has CDR1 TSWWSYY and CDR2 QGS. Trimming pared 4 bases from V and 1 base from J, leaving 28 bases between. This CDR3 region has 20 residues. Written as DNA, the CDR3 is TGTGCTCTTGGGGGACAGGGAGCGGTACTAACAAACTGTCCCACCGATAAACTCATCTTT. It codes for CALGGQGAVLTNCPTDKLIF.

Regarding this clone: This may stem from a read error, because a much larger clone lies one nucleotide away. Other DNA variants within this sample encode the same CDR3. The chain employs TRAV29/DV5 and TRDJ1; TRDD3 aligns across 10 bases. The CDR3 is 20 amino acids. Germline V gene data show CDR1 as NSMFDY and CDR2 as ISSIKDK. CDR3 nucleotide sequence: TGTGCCGCAACGTCCCTCCTACAAGATCGACTGGGGGATGTTCCAGATAAACTCATCTTT. It codes for CAATSLLQDRLGDVPDKLIF.

The rearrangement uses TRDV1 and TRDJ1; 10 positions agree with TRDD3. CDR1 is TSWWSYY and CDR2 is QGS in the germline V gene. This CDR3 has 15 amino acids. The V and J ends lost 5 bases and 7 bases, in that order; junction bases with no gene match: 10. The CDR3: CALGNDCTGGFKLIF. The CDR3 DNA reads as TGTGCTCTTGGGAACGACTGCACTGGGGGATTTAAACTCATCTTT.

The chain joins TRDV1 to TRDJ1; 8 bases map to TRDD3. From germline, CDR1 is TSWWSYY and CDR2 QGS. The CDR3 sequence is 22 residues long. Trimming took 5 bases from V and 4 from J; bases not matched to a gene: 30. In DNA form, the CDR3 reads TGTGCTCTTGGGAGTATTACGTTTCCCGTTTTTACTGGGGGTAAAGTCGTCGATAAACTCATCTTT. It specifies CALGSITFPVFTGGKVVDKLIF.

This clone has only a few counts. This chain connects TRDV1 to TRDJ1; 10 nucleotides match TRDD3. V dropped 2 bases and J dropped 4; count of bases not matched to a gene: 10. The CDR3 runs to 17 residues. The V gene's germline CDR1 is TSWWSYY and CDR2 QGS. CDR3 in amino acids: CALGEIRWGILGDKLIF. The DNA of the CDR3 is TGTGCTCTTGGGGAAATCCGTTGGGGGATACTTGGCGATAAACTCATCTTT.

The chain is built from TRDV1 and TRDJ1; 9 nucleotides agree with TRDD3. Germline CDR1 TSWWSYY, CDR2 QGS. Unmatched junction bases numbered 9, after V lost 2 bases and J lost 2 bases. This CDR3 contains 17 residues. CDR3 protein: CALGEGLFLGDTDKLIF. The CDR3 DNA follows: TGTGCTCTTGGGGAAGGGTTGTTTCTGGGGGATACCGATAAACTCATCTTT.

Only a few counts were recorded for this clone. The genes are TRDV1 and TRDJ1, with 8 nucleotides matching TRDD3. The V and J ends lost 2 bases and 1 base, in that order; junction bases with no gene match: 9. Germline V gene lookup returns CDR1 TSWWSYY and CDR2 QGS. The length of the CDR3 is 17 residues. The CDR3 bases are TGTGCTCTTGGGGAATTATTGGGGGATCCCAGCACCGATAAACTCATCTTT. It translates to CALGELLGDPSTDKLIF.

The table lists this clone with a few counts. V is TRDV1 and J is TRDJ1; no reliable D call. Germline CDR1 and CDR2: TSWWSYY and QGS. CDR3 length: 19 residues. V gave up 1 base and J gave up 2 bases, with 23 bases separating them. CDR3: CALGEPPALLRRGTDKLIF. The CDR3 region has the DNA TGTGCTCTTGGGGAACCCCCTGCCCTCCTCCGTCGGGGTACCGATAAACTCATCTTT.

The chain joins TRDV1 to TRDJ1; D is uncertain. The CDR3 sequence is 16 residues long. V lost 5 bases and J lost 1, with 17 bases in between. Germline V gene data show CDR1 as TSWWSYY and CDR2 as QGS. The DNA of the CDR3 is TGTGCTCTTGGGAACCGCCCCTTAGCGGGCACCGATAAACTCATCTTT. Amino acid sequence: CALGNRPLAGTDKLIF.

V and J are TRDV1 and TRDJ1; tentative D call: TRDD3 (6 bases). From germline, CDR1 is TSWWSYY and CDR2 QGS. This CDR3 has 16 amino acids. Trimming left V 0 bases short and J 6 bases short, with 17 bases between. The CDR3 coding sequence is TGTGCTCTTGGGGAACTCCGGTCCCTGGGGACTAATAAACTCATCTTT. This sequence encodes CALGELRSLGTNKLIF.

The sample holds a few counts of this clone. The chain is built from TRDV1 and TRDJ1; 13 bases are a match to TRDD3. V dropped 0 bases and J dropped 0; count of bases not matched to a gene: 19. The CDR3 spans 23 residues. Germline V gene data show CDR1 as TSWWSYY and CDR2 as QGS. The CDR3 loop reads CALGELGSKPPVLGDTYTDKLIF. The CDR3 nucleotides are TGTGCTCTTGGGGAACTTGGGTCTAAGCCCCCCGTACTGGGGGATACGTACACCGATAAACTCATCTTT.

A few counts support this clone. V usage is TRDV1 and J usage is TRDJ1; 7 positions match TRDD3. Germline CDR1 TSWWSYY, CDR2 QGS. The CDR3 length is 17 residues. With V trimmed by 4 bases and J by 10 bases, 21 bases remained unmatched. CDR3 amino acids: CALGGHGVVLGLGGLIF. CDR3 sequence (DNA): TGTGCTCTTGGGGGACACGGGGTCGTACTGGGGCTCGGAGGACTCATCTTT.

The chain employs TRDV1 and TRDJ1, with 10 positions matching TRDD3. Unmatched junction bases numbered 19, after V lost 6 bases and J lost 3 bases. The germline gives CDR1 TSWWSYY, CDR2 QGS. This CDR3 has 19 residues. The CDR3 sequence: CALGRLLSSLGDKADKLIF. In DNA form, the CDR3 reads TGTGCTCTTGGACGACTCCTTTCCTCCCTGGGGGATAAAGCCGATAAACTCATCTTT.

As concerns this clone: Just one base apart from a much larger clone, this may be a read error. The rearrangement uses TRAV29/DV5 and TRDJ1; D remains ambiguous. V was shortened by 0 bases and J by 5 bases, with 14 bases between the two germline ends. This CDR3 is built from 14 residues. Germline V gene sequence: CDR1 NSMFDY, CDR2 ISSIKDK. DNA of the CDR3: TGTGCAGCAAGCGACCTTTCTAACATTGATAAACTCATCTTT. It specifies CAASDLSNIDKLIF.

The rearrangement uses TRDV1 and TRDJ1, with D hard to call. Germline CDR1 is TSWWSYY and CDR2 is QGS. V was clipped by 5 bases and J by 1 base, with 11 bases between them. The CDR3 has 14 amino acids. Written as DNA, the CDR3 is TGTGCTCTTGGGAGTCCATGGACCACCGATAAACTCATCTTT. Its translation: CALGSPWTTDKLIF.

This sequence joins TRDV1 and TRDJ1, with TRDD3 matching 10 bases. With 1 base clipped from V and 2 bases from J, the junction kept 16 bases outside the gene matches. Per germline, CDR1 TSWWSYY and CDR2 QGS. This CDR3 spans 20 amino acids. CDR3 amino acids: CALGEPEALRVLGDTDKLIF. CDR3 in DNA: TGTGCTCTTGGGGAACCGGAGGCCCTTCGGGTACTGGGGGATACCGATAAACTCATCTTT.

The J gene is TRDJ1, the V gene TRDV1, with 12 bases aligning to TRDD3. This CDR3 region has 18 residues. The V segment lost 4 bases and the J segment 3 bases; nucleotides outside the gene matches: 12. Germline lookup yields CDR1 TSWWSYY and CDR2 QGS. For the CDR3, the DNA is TGTGCTCTTGGGGCCGACTTCCTACTGGGGGATACCCCCGATAAACTCATCTTT. Its translation: CALGADFLLGDTPDKLIF.

This clone was observed a handful of times. V is TRDV1 and J is TRDJ1; 8 bases agree with TRDD3. V lost 1 base, J lost 3 bases, and 16 bases stayed unmatched. This CDR3 has 19 residues. In germline, CDR1 is TSWWSYY, CDR2 QGS. The DNA for the CDR3 is TGTGCTCTTGGGGAACCCGGAGTACTCGTACTGGGGGTCCCCGATAAACTCATCTTT. Translating it yields CALGEPGVLVLGVPDKLIF.

This clone was recorded a few times. The genes are TRDV1 and TRDJ1, with 13 bases lining up with TRDD3. Germline V gene sequence: CDR1 TSWWSYY, CDR2 QGS. This CDR3 comprises 23 residues. Trimming removed 5 bases from V and 2 bases from J; junction bases left unmatched: 26. DNA of the CDR3: TGTGCTCTTGGGCCCCGCCTTCCTACATGCCTTACTGGGGGATACGCGGGGACCGATAAACTCATCTTT. This gives the protein CALGPRLPTCLTGGYAGTDKLIF.

This clone was detected only a few times. The gene calls are TRDV1 and TRDJ1, with 9 nucleotides matching TRDD3. Germline CDR1 and CDR2: TSWWSYY and QGS. Unmatched junction bases numbered 24, after V lost 4 bases and J lost 0 bases. The CDR3 loop spans 22 amino acids. CDR3: CALGGASYFGGYDLGYTDKLIF. CDR3 in DNA: TGTGCTCTTGGGGGAGCTTCCTATTTTGGGGGATATGACTTAGGGTACACCGATAAACTCATCTTT.

In the case of this clone: In the same sample, other DNA sequences code for this CDR3. This sequence joins TRDV1 and TRDJ1; D gene unclear. Per the germline V gene, CDR1 is TSWWSYY and CDR2 is QGS. The germline V and J ends were trimmed by 2 bases and 0 bases, with 13 bases remaining between them. The CDR3 is 16 amino acids. CDR3 region: CALGELSGTYTDKLIF. The CDR3 nucleotides read TGTGCTCTTGGGGAATTGTCAGGGACCTACACCGATAAACTCATCTTT.

This chain uses TRDV1 with TRDJ1, with TRDD3 matching over 7 bases. Germline V lookup: CDR1 TSWWSYY, CDR2 QGS. V shed 3 bases and J 1 base; nucleotides not matched to a gene: 20. The CDR3 covers 20 residues. The CDR3 protein is CALGEAPKAWIRDFTDKLIF. CDR3 DNA sequence: TGTGCTCTTGGGGAGGCTCCTAAGGCGTGGATACGGGACTTCACCGATAAACTCATCTTT.

This clone showed up just a few times. The genes are TRDV1 and TRDJ1; 12 positions match TRDD3. The CDR3 sequence is 22 residues long. CDR1 and CDR2 from the germline V gene are TSWWSYY and QGS. The junction had 19 bases not matched to a gene; V was cut back by 2 bases and J by 0 bases. The CDR3 DNA reads as TGTGCTCTTGGGGAAGACGTATCGGGGTACTGGGGGATACAGGAGGACACCGATAAACTCATCTTT. Protein: CALGEDVSGYWGIQEDTDKLIF.

J is TRDJ1 and V is TRDV1; perhaps TRDD3 as D (7 bases). This CDR3 has 21 residues. V shed 1 base and J shed 1 base, with 28 bases lying between them. Per the germline V gene, CDR1 is TSWWSYY and CDR2 is QGS. This CDR3 is CALGEHPSTRSLGALTDKLIF. DNA for the CDR3: TGTGCTCTTGGGGAACACCCTTCCACACGCTCCCTGGGGGCCCTCACCGATAAACTCATCTTT.

The count of this clone is one. The chain uses TRDV1 and TRDJ1, with a tentative D call TRDD3 (6 bases). This CDR3 has 20 residues. V lost 0 bases to trimming and J lost 1 base, with 24 bases between them. CDR1 is TSWWSYY, CDR2 QGS, per germline. The CDR3 nucleotides read TGTGCTCTTGGGGAACTCGGGGGGAGAGGGATTCGGAGGACCACCGATAAACTCATCTTT. This gives the protein CALGELGGRGIRRTTDKLIF.

This clone was seen a handful of times. This rearrangement joins TRDV1 to TRDJ1, with D unclear. The CDR3 totals 15 residues. Per the germline V gene, CDR1 is TSWWSYY and CDR2 is QGS. Trimming stripped 0 bases from V and 1 base from J, with 9 bases between. The CDR3 nucleotides are TGTGCTCTTGGGGAACTAGCCCCCTTCACCGATAAACTCATCTTT. Protein sequence: CALGELAPFTDKLIF.

This clone has just a few counts. The chain employs TRDV1 and TRDJ1; the match to TRDD2 covers 8 bases. The V gene end was trimmed by 1 base and the J gene end by 2 bases; junction bases not matched to a gene: 30. Germline CDR1 TSWWSYY, CDR2 QGS. The CDR3 is made up of 24 amino acids. Written as DNA, the CDR3 is TGTGCTCTTGGGGAACCCCCCTTCCTAATCGAGGATCTCGATACCGACCCTGGGACCGATAAACTCATCTTT. It encodes CALGEPPFLIEDLDTDPGTDKLIF.

This clone was observed a few times. V is TRDV1 and J is TRDJ1; TRDD3 matches 9 bases. Germline loops: CDR1 TSWWSYY, CDR2 QGS. The CDR3 runs 19 residues. V dropped 0 bases and J dropped 5; count of bases not matched to a gene: 16. In DNA form, the CDR3 reads TGTGCTCTTGGGGAACTACCCGTATTCCTAGCCTGGGGGATGGATAAACTCATCTTT. Encoded protein: CALGELPVFLAWGMDKLIF.

V is TRDV2 and J is TRDJ1; D possibly corresponds to TRDD3 (5 bases). V was cut by 0 bases and J by 0 bases, with 25 bases left in between. The CDR3 length is 20 residues. Germline lookup yields CDR1 GEAIGNYY and CDR2 EKD. CDR3 DNA sequence: TGTGCCTGTGACACCGAGAATCGGTGTCGGGGGGTCCGGAACACCGATAAACTCATCTTT. Its protein product is CACDTENRCRGVRNTDKLIF.